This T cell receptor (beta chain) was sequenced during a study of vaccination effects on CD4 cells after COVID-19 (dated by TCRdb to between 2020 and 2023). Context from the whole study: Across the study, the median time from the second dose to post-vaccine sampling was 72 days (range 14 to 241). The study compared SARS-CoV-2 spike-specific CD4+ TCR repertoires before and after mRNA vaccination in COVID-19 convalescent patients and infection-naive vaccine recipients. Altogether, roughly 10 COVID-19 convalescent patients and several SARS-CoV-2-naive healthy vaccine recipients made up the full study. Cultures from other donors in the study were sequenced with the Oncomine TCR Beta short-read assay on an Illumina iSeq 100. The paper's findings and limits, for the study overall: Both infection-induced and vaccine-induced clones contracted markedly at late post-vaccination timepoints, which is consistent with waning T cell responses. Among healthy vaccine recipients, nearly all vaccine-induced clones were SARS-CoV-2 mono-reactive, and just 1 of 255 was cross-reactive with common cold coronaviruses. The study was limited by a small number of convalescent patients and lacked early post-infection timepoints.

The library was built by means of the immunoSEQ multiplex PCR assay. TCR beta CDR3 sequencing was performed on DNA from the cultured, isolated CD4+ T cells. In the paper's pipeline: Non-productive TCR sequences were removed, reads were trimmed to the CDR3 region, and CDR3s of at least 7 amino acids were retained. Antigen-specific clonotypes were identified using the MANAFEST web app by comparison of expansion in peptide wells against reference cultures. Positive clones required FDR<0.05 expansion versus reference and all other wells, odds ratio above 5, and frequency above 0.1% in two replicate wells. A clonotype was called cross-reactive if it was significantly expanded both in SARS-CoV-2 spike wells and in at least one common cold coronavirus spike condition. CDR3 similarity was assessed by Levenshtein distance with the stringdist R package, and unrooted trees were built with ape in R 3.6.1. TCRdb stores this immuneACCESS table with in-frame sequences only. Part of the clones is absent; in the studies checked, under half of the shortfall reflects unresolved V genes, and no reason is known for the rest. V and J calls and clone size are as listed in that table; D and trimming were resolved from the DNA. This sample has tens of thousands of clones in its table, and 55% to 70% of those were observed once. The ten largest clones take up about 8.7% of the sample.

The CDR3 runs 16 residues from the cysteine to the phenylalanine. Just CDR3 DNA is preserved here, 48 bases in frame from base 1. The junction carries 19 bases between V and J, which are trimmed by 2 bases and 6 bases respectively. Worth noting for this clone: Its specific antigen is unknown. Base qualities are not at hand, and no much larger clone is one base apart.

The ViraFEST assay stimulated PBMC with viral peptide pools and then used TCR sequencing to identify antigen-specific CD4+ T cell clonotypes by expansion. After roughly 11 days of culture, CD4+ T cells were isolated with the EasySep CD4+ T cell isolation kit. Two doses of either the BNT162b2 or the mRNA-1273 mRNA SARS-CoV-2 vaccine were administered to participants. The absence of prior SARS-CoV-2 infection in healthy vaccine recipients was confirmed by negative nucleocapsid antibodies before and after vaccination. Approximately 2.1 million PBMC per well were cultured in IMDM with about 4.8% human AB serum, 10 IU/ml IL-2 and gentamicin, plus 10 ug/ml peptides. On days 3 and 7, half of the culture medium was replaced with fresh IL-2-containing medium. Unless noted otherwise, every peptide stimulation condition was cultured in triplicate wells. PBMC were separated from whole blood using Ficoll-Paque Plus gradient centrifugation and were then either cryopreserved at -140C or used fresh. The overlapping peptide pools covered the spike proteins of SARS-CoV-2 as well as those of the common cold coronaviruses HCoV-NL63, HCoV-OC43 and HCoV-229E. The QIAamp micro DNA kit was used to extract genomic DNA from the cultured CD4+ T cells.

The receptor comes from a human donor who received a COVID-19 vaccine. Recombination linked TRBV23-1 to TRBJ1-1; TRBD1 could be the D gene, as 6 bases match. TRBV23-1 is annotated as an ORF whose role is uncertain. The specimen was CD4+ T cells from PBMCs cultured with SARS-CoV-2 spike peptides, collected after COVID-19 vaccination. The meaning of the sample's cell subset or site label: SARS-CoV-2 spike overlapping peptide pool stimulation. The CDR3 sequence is CASSQELTGLRAEAFF. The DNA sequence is TGCGCCAGCAGTCAAGAATTAACAGGGCTTCGGGCTGAAGCTTTCTTT.